Listed below are T cell receptor beta chains from one sample, sequenced in a study of blood T cell repertoires in COVID-19. Repertoires were generated with immunoSEQ multiplex PCR, while TCRdb's copy carries only in-frame clones and drops some. This table holds 150,000 to 200,000 clones, 80% to 90% found once. Sequencing was done on a sample of PBMCs or T cells enriched from blood (not recorded which). Receptors originate from a man between 45 and 60 years old who had recovered from COVID-19. The CDR3 runs from the conserved cysteine through the conserved F or W. Each record gives: D gene, V gene, clone size, J gene, CDR3 DNA, CDR3 protein. The D gene is left open where the match is weak. Only some rows state a clone size, as once, few, many or a class for expanded clones.

D gene: NA
V gene: TRBV29-1
clone size: NA
J gene: TRBJ1-1
CDR3 DNA: TGCAGCGTTGAAGGCGGGGGCGAGATGGCTTTCTTT
CDR3 protein: CSVEGGGEMAFF

D gene: TRBD1
V gene: TRBV7-9
clone size: NA
J gene: TRBJ1-1
CDR3 DNA: TGTGCCAGCAGCCCCCGGACAGGGTCGGAAGCTTTCTTT
CDR3 protein: CASSPRTGSEAFF

D gene: TRBD2
V gene: TRBV7-2
clone size: NA
J gene: TRBJ2-5
CDR3 DNA: TGTGCCAGCAGCTTCGGGACTAACCAGTACTTC
CDR3 protein: CASSFGTNQYF

D gene: NA
V gene: TRBV29-1
clone size: NA
J gene: TRBJ1-1
CDR3 DNA: TGCAGCGTTGTGGGGGCTATGAACACTGAAGCTTTCTTT
CDR3 protein: CSVVGAMNTEAFF

D gene: NA
V gene: TRBV9
clone size: once
J gene: TRBJ1-6
CDR3 DNA: TGTGCCAGCAGCGCAACAGGGAAAACGAATTCACCCCTCCACTTT
CDR3 protein: CASSATGKTNSPLHF

D gene: TRBD2
V gene: TRBV11-2
clone size: NA
J gene: TRBJ2-3
CDR3 DNA: TGTGCCAGCAGCTTTAGCGGGGGGGCCAGGGATACGCAGTATTTT
CDR3 protein: CASSFSGGARDTQYF

D gene: NA
V gene: TRBV10-2
clone size: NA
J gene: TRBJ1-1
CDR3 DNA: TGCGCCAGCAGTGGCAGGCCTATCACTGAAGCTTTCTTT
CDR3 protein: CASSGRPITEAFF

D gene: TRBD1
V gene: TRBV4-2
clone size: NA
J gene: TRBJ2-7
CDR3 DNA: TGTGCCAGCAGCCAAGACCGGGGACAGGGTCGCGAGCAGTACTTC
CDR3 protein: CASSQDRGQGREQYF

D gene: NA
V gene: TRBV13
clone size: once
J gene: TRBJ1-2
CDR3 DNA: TGTGCCAGCAGCGGACCGACAGAGCTGGACTATGGCTACACCTTC
CDR3 protein: CASSGPTELDYGYTF

D gene: NA
V gene: TRBV19
clone size: NA
J gene: TRBJ1-3
CDR3 DNA: TGTGCCAGTAGGCTTCCTCGCGCCCTCGGAAACACCATATATTTT
CDR3 protein: CASRLPRALGNTIYF

D gene: NA
V gene: TRBV18
clone size: NA
J gene: TRBJ2-5
CDR3 DNA: TGTGCCAGCTCACCCCGACTAGACGAGACCCAGTACTTC
CDR3 protein: CASSPRLDETQYF

D gene: NA
V gene: TRBV5-1
clone size: NA
J gene: TRBJ2-3
CDR3 DNA: TGCGCCAGCAGCTTAGGGGTTGCTAGGTTCGGGGGAGATACGCAGTATTTT
CDR3 protein: CASSLGVARFGGDTQYF

D gene: NA
V gene: TRBV2
clone size: NA
J gene: TRBJ1-3
CDR3 DNA: TGTGCCAGCTTGACAGACGCCCCTGGAAACACCATATATTTT
CDR3 protein: CASLTDAPGNTIYF

D gene: NA
V gene: TRBV4-1
clone size: few
J gene: TRBJ1-5
CDR3 DNA: TGCGCCAGCAGCCAAGCGTCCACAGGGAAACAGCCCCAGCATTTT
CDR3 protein: CASSQASTGKQPQHF

D gene: NA
V gene: TRBV6-1
clone size: NA
J gene: TRBJ1-1
CDR3 DNA: TGTGCCAGCAGTGAAGTCGATGTAGTAAGGGGGGGCTCTGAAGCTTTCTTT
CDR3 protein: CASSEVDVVRGGSEAFF

D gene: TRBD1
V gene: TRBV19
clone size: NA
J gene: TRBJ2-3
CDR3 DNA: TGTGCCAGTAGTATAGAAGAGGGGGCTACGCAGTATTTT
CDR3 protein: CASSIEEGATQYF

D gene: NA
V gene: TRBV3-1/TRBV3-2
clone size: NA
J gene: TRBJ1-1
CDR3 DNA: TGTGCCAGCAGCCAGACAGGAATGGGGGTTAACACTGAAGCTTTCTTT
CDR3 protein: CASSQTGMGVNTEAFF

D gene: TRBD1
V gene: TRBV5-1
clone size: once
J gene: TRBJ2-2
CDR3 DNA: TGCGCCAGCAGCCGAGACAGGGGTTCCGGGGAGCTGTTTTTT
CDR3 protein: CASSRDRGSGELFF

D gene: TRBD1
V gene: TRBV6-6
clone size: once
J gene: TRBJ1-6
CDR3 DNA: TGTGCCAGCAGTTGGAATTCGGGACAGGGGACTTCACCCCTCCACTTT
CDR3 protein: CASSWNSGQGTSPLHF

D gene: NA
V gene: TRBV5-1
clone size: NA
J gene: TRBJ1-1
CDR3 DNA: TGCGCCAGCAGCCAGGAAATGACGGTGCACACTGAAGCTTTCTTT
CDR3 protein: CASSQEMTVHTEAFF

D gene: TRBD1
V gene: TRBV6-1
clone size: NA
J gene: TRBJ1-5
CDR3 DNA: TGTGCCAGCAGTGCCGGGACAGGGAGGGAGAATCAGCCCCAGCATTTT
CDR3 protein: CASSAGTGRENQPQHF

D gene: NA
V gene: TRBV30
clone size: NA
J gene: TRBJ1-3
CDR3 DNA: TGTGCCTGGCAACAGGGAAACACCATATATTTT
CDR3 protein: CAWQQGNTIYF

D gene: TRBD2
V gene: TRBV9
clone size: NA
J gene: TRBJ2-5
CDR3 DNA: TGTGCCAGCAGCGTCGCCATGACTAGCGGGGGGCAGGAGACCCAGTACTTC
CDR3 protein: CASSVAMTSGGQETQYF

D gene: NA
V gene: TRBV7-8
clone size: NA
J gene: TRBJ1-5
CDR3 DNA: TGTGCCAGCAGCTTATTCGCTCAGGGAAATAGCAATCAGCCCCAGCATTTT
CDR3 protein: CASSLFAQGNSNQPQHF

D gene: NA
V gene: TRBV12-3/TRBV12-4
clone size: NA
J gene: TRBJ1-1
CDR3 DNA: TGTGCCAGCAGTCCCGCGGGGGGGACTGAAGCTTTCTTT
CDR3 protein: CASSPAGGTEAFF

D gene: NA
V gene: TRBV5-1
clone size: NA
J gene: TRBJ1-1
CDR3 DNA: TGCGCCAGCAGTTCGGGGTCTCTCGCTTCGAACACTGAAGCTTTCTTT
CDR3 protein: CASSSGSLASNTEAFF

D gene: NA
V gene: TRBV11-3
clone size: NA
J gene: TRBJ2-2
CDR3 DNA: TGTGCCAGCAGCTTAGACAGGGCCACCGGGGAGCTGTTTTTT
CDR3 protein: CASSLDRATGELFF

D gene: NA
V gene: TRBV7-3
clone size: few
J gene: TRBJ1-6
CDR3 DNA: TGTGCCAGCAGCTTAAGAGGAGGGGAAAATTCACCCCTCCACTTT
CDR3 protein: CASSLRGGENSPLHF

D gene: NA
V gene: TRBV6-6
clone size: NA
J gene: TRBJ1-5
CDR3 DNA: TGTGCCAGCAGTTACCCCGTTGGCGAGGCCAACCAGCCCCAGCATTTT
CDR3 protein: CASSYPVGEANQPQHF

D gene: TRBD1
V gene: TRBV9
clone size: NA
J gene: TRBJ1-3
CDR3 DNA: TGTGCCAGCAGCGTAGGGCCCACAGGGGTCTCTGGAAACACCATATATTTT
CDR3 protein: CASSVGPTGVSGNTIYF

D gene: TRBD2
V gene: TRBV3-1/TRBV3-2
clone size: NA
J gene: TRBJ2-1
CDR3 DNA: TGTGCCAGCAGCTCAACTAGCGGGCACGAGCAGTTCTTC
CDR3 protein: CASSSTSGHEQFF

D gene: NA
V gene: TRBV2
clone size: NA
J gene: TRBJ2-7
CDR3 DNA: TGTGCCAGCAGTGAAAGGAGTGTGTACGAGCAGTACTTC
CDR3 protein: CASSERSVYEQYF

D gene: TRBD1
V gene: TRBV9
clone size: NA
J gene: TRBJ1-1
CDR3 DNA: TGTGCCAGCAGCGAGACAGGGGCCGCTGGGCACACTGAAGCTTTCTTT
CDR3 protein: CASSETGAAGHTEAFF

D gene: NA
V gene: TRBV30
clone size: NA
J gene: TRBJ2-2
CDR3 DNA: TGTGCCTGGAGTCGCTCTAGTGGCGGGGAGCTGTTTTTT
CDR3 protein: CAWSRSSGGELFF

D gene: NA
V gene: TRBV19
clone size: once
J gene: TRBJ1-1
CDR3 DNA: TGTGCCAGTAGTAATTTGGGCAGAAGAAACACTGAAGCTTTCTTT
CDR3 protein: CASSNLGRRNTEAFF

D gene: TRBD2
V gene: TRBV29-1
clone size: once
J gene: TRBJ2-3
CDR3 DNA: TGCAGCCTAATCCAACGGTCACTAGCGGGGGCGACGGTATCAGATACGCAGTATTTT
CDR3 protein: CSLIQRSLAGATVSDTQYF

D gene: TRBD1
V gene: TRBV27
clone size: NA
J gene: TRBJ1-5
CDR3 DNA: TGTGCCAGCAGTTTAAACAGGGGGGGCAATCAGCCCCAGCATTTT
CDR3 protein: CASSLNRGGNQPQHF

D gene: TRBD1
V gene: TRBV7-6
clone size: NA
J gene: TRBJ1-5
CDR3 DNA: TGTGCCAGCAGCTTGCGGACAGGATCTTATAGCAATCAGCCCCAGCATTTT
CDR3 protein: CASSLRTGSYSNQPQHF

D gene: TRBD1
V gene: TRBV6-5
clone size: NA
J gene: TRBJ1-4
CDR3 DNA: TGTGCCAGCAGCGTCCGGGACAGGAGCGAAAAACTGTTTTTT
CDR3 protein: CASSVRDRSEKLFF

D gene: NA
V gene: TRBV5-4
clone size: NA
J gene: TRBJ2-7
CDR3 DNA: TGTGCCAGCAGCTCGGCCCGGGACTCCGACTACGAGCAGTACTTC
CDR3 protein: CASSSARDSDYEQYF

D gene: TRBD2
V gene: TRBV5-1
clone size: NA
J gene: TRBJ2-5
CDR3 DNA: TGCGCCAGCAGCTTGATAACCGGGGGGCAAGAGACCCAGTACTTC
CDR3 protein: CASSLITGGQETQYF

D gene: NA
V gene: TRBV2
clone size: NA
J gene: TRBJ1-4
CDR3 DNA: TGTGCCAGCAGTGTACAGGGACCTAATGAAAAACTGTTTTTT
CDR3 protein: CASSVQGPNEKLFF

D gene: NA
V gene: TRBV21-1
clone size: NA
J gene: TRBJ1-3
CDR3 DNA: TGTGCCGGCGCTATGAGAACAGGGGGTACTGGAAACACCATATATTTT
CDR3 protein: CAGAMRTGGTGNTIYF

D gene: NA
V gene: TRBV19
clone size: NA
J gene: TRBJ1-3
CDR3 DNA: TGTGCCAGTCAGGGGAGCTCTGGAAACACCATATATTTT
CDR3 protein: CASQGSSGNTIYF

D gene: TRBD1
V gene: TRBV5-5
clone size: NA
J gene: TRBJ1-3
CDR3 DNA: TGTGCCAGCAGCTTGAGTGGGACACAGGGGTGGGGAAACACCATATATTTT
CDR3 protein: CASSLSGTQGWGNTIYF

D gene: TRBD1
V gene: TRBV3-1/TRBV3-2
clone size: NA
J gene: TRBJ1-2
CDR3 DNA: TGTGCCAGCAGCCCAGACAGGGTGAATGGCTACACCTTC
CDR3 protein: CASSPDRVNGYTF

D gene: NA
V gene: TRBV10-3
clone size: NA
J gene: TRBJ1-6
CDR3 DNA: TGTGCCATCAGTGTCGGGGATTCACCCCTCCACTTT
CDR3 protein: CAISVGDSPLHF

D gene: NA
V gene: TRBV5-6
clone size: NA
J gene: TRBJ1-3
CDR3 DNA: TGTGCCAGCAGCCCTGGACAGTACTCTGGAAACACCATATATTTT
CDR3 protein: CASSPGQYSGNTIYF

D gene: TRBD1
V gene: TRBV2
clone size: NA
J gene: TRBJ1-3
CDR3 DNA: TGTGCCAGCAGTAAACAGGGGGCAAGTGGAAACACCATATATTTT
CDR3 protein: CASSKQGASGNTIYF

D gene: NA
V gene: TRBV21-1
clone size: NA
J gene: TRBJ2-7
CDR3 DNA: TGTGCCAGCAGCAAAGCCCAACAGGGGAGCTACGAGCAGTACTTC
CDR3 protein: CASSKAQQGSYEQYF

D gene: TRBD1
V gene: TRBV7-6
clone size: once
J gene: TRBJ2-2
CDR3 DNA: TGTGCCAGCAGCTTGGGGACAGGCTCGAACACCGGGGAGCTGTTTTTT
CDR3 protein: CASSLGTGSNTGELFF

D gene: NA
V gene: TRBV19
clone size: NA
J gene: TRBJ2-1
CDR3 DNA: TGTGCCAGTAGTGGGCACTCGCTGTGGAATGAGCAGTTCTTC
CDR3 protein: CASSGHSLWNEQFF